The source of this T cell receptor (beta chain) is a study of T cells in women clearing cervical HPV infection. About the research overall: Cases' blood sampling followed lesion detection by median approximately 150 days (90 to 200).

Turning to this clone: The missing CDR3 end, 3 residues past where the read stops, is filled in from the germline J gene.

The CDR3 is made up of 12 amino acids. The germline V gene encodes CDR1 ENHRY and CDR2 SYGVKD. Measured with immunoSEQ multiplex PCR; TCRdb has only the in-frame clones, and not every one. Recorded for this sample: some 8,300 clones. The receptor's source is a woman aged 18-69 years with a cervical HPV16 infection that either progressed to CIN3+ or cleared (not recorded which). This sequence joins TRBV10-3 and TRBJ1-2, with D possibly TRBD1 on 5 matching bases. Sequences were obtained from blood buffy coat. The CDR3: CAISEGAPVYTF. The sequenced part of the CDR3 DNA is TGTGCCATCAGTGAGGGGGCGCCCGTC.